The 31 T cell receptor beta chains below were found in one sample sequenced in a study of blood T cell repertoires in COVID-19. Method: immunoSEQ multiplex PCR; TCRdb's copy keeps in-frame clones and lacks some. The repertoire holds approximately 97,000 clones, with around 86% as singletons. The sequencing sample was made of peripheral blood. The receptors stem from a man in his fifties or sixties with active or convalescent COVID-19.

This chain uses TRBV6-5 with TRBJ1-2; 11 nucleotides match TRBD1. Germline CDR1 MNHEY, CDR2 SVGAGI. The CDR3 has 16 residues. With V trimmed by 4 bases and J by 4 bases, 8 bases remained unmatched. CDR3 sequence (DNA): TGTGCCAGCAGTTCAATCCCGGGACAGGGGGGCTATGGCTACACCTTC. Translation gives CASSSIPGQGGYGYTF.

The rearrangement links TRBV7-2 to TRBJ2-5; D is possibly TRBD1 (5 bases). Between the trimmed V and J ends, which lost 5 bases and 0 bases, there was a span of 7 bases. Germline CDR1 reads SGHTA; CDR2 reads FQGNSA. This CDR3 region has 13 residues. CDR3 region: CASSRQHQETQYF. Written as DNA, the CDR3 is TGTGCCAGCAGCAGACAGCACCAAGAGACCCAGTACTTC.

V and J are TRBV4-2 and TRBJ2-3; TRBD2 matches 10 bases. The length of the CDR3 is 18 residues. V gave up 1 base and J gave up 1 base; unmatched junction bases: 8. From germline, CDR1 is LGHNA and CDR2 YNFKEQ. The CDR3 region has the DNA TGTGCCAGCAGCCAAGCCCTAGCGGGGGTACAGGGCACAGATACGCAGTATTTT. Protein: CASSQALAGVQGTDTQYF.

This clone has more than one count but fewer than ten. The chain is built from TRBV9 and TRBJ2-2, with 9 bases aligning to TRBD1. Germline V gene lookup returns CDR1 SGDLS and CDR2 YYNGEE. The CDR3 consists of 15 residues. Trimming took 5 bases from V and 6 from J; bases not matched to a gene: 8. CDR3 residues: CASRVTGTGSGELFF. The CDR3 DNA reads TGTGCCAGCAGGGTAACCGGGACAGGGTCCGGGGAGCTGTTTTTT.

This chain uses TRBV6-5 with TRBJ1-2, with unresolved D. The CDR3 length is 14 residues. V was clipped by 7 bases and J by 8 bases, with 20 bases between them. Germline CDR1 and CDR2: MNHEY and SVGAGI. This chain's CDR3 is CASNARAEGWGYTF. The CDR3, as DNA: TGTGCCAGCAATGCCCGGGCGGAGGGTTGGGGCTACACCTTC.

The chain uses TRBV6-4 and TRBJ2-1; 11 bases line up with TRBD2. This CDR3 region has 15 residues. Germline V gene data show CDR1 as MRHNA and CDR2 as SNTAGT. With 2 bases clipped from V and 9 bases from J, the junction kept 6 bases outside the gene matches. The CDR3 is CASSDPTSGVGEQFF. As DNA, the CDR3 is TGTGCCAGCAGTGACCCGACTAGCGGGGTCGGTGAGCAGTTCTTC.

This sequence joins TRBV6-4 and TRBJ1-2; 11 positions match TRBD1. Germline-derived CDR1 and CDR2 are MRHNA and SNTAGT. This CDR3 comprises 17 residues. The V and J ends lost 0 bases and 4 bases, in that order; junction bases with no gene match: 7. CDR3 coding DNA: TGTGCCAGCAGTGACTCTCCGTGGACAGGGGGCTCCTATGGCTACACCTTC. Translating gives CASSDSPWTGGSYGYTF.

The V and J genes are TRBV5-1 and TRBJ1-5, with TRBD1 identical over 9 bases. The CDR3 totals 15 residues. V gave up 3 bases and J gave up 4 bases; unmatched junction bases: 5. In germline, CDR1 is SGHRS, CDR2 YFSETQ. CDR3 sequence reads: CASSWSGTGNQPQHF. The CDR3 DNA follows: TGCGCCAGCAGCTGGAGCGGGACAGGGAATCAGCCCCAGCATTTT.

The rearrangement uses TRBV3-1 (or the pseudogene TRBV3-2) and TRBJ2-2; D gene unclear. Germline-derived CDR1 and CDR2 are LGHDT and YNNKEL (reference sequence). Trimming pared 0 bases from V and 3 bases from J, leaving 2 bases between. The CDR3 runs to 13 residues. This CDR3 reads CASSQDDTGELFF. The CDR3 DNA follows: TGTGCCAGCAGCCAAGACGACACCGGGGAGCTGTTTTTT.

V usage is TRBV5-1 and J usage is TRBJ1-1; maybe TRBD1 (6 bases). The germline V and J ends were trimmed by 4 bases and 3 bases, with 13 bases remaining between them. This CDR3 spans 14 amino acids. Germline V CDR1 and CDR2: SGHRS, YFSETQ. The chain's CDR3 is CASSVQGRDTEAFF. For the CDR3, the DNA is TGCGCCAGCAGCGTACAGGGAAGGGACACTGAAGCTTTCTTT.

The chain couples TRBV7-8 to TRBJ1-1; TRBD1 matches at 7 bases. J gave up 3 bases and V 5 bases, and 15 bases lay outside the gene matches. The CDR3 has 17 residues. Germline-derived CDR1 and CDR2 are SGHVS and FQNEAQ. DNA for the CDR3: TGTGCCAGCAGCCTACGGGACAGAATATGGGAACACACTGAAGCTTTCTTT. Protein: CASSLRDRIWEHTEAFF.

The CDR3 reads CATSAAGGLYNEQFF. The DNA of the CDR3 is TGTGCCACCAGTGCCGCGGGGGGCTTATACAATGAGCAGTTCTTC. V is TRBV24-1 and J is TRBJ2-1; 8 bases match TRBD2. J was trimmed by 4 bases and V by 5 bases; bases with no gene match: 6. CDR3 length: 15 residues. The germline gives CDR1 KGHDR, CDR2 SFDVKD.

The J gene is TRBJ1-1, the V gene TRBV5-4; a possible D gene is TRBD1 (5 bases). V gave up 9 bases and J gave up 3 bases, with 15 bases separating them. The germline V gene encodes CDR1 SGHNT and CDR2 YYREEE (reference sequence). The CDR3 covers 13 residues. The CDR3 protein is CATRGTPHTEAFF. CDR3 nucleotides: TGTGCCACCCGGGGGACTCCCCACACTGAAGCTTTCTTT.

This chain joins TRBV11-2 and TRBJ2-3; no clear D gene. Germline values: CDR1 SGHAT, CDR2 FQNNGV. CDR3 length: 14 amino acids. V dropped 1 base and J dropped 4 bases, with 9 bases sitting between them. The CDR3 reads CASSLGGEADTQYF. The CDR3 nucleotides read TGTGCCAGCAGCTTAGGTGGAGAGGCAGATACGCAGTATTTT.

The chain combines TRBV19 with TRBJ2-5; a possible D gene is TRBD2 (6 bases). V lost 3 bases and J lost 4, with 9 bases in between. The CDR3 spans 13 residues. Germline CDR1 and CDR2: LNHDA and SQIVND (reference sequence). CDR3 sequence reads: CASSMGGRETQYF. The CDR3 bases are TGTGCCAGTAGTATGGGGGGACGAGAGACCCAGTACTTC.

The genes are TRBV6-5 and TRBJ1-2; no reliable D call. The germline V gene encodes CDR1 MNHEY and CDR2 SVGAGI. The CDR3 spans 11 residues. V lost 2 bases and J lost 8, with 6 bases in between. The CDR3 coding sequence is TGTGCCAGCAGTTACGCGGGAGGCTACACCTTC. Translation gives CASSYAGGYTF.

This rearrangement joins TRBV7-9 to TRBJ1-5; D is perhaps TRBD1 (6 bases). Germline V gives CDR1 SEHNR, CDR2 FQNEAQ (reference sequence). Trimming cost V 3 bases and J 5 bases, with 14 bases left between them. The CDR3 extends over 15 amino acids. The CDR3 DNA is TGTGCCAGCAGCTTCGGACAGTCCGAGTATCAGCCCCAGCATTTT. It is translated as CASSFGQSEYQPQHF.

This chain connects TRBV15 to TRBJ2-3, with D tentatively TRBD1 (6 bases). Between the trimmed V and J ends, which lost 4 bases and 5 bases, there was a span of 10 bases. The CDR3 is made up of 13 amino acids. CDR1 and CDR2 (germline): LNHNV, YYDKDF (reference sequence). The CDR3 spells CATSKGVGDTQYF. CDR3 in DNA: TGTGCCACCAGCAAGGGGGTGGGAGATACGCAGTATTTT.

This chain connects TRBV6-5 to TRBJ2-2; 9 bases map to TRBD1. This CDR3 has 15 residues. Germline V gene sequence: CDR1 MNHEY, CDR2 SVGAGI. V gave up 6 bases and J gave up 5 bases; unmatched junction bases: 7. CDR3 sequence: CASRLGQGLTGELFF. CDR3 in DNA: TGTGCCAGCAGACTAGGACAGGGGTTGACCGGGGAGCTGTTTTTT.

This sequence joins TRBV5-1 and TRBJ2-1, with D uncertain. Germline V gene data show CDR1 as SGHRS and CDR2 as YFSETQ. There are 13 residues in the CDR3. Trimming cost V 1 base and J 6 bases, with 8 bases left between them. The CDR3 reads CASSLFPGNEQFF. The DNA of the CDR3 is TGCGCCAGCAGCTTGTTTCCGGGCAATGAGCAGTTCTTC.

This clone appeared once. CDR3 sequence reads: CASSPLGGYNQETQYF. In DNA, the CDR3 is TGTGCCAGCAGCCCCTTGGGCGGGTATAACCAAGAGACCCAGTACTTC. The rearrangement uses TRBV7-6 and TRBJ2-5; a weak D match, TRBD2 (5 bases). The CDR3 is 16 residues long. Germline CDR1 SGHVS, CDR2 FNYEAQ. Trimming took off 5 bases at V and 0 bases at J, with 16 bases between the two ends.

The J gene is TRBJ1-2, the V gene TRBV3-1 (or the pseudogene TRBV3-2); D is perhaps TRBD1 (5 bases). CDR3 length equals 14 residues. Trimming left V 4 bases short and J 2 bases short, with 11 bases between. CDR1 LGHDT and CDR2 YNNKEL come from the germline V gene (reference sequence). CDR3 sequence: CASSLGAVNYGYTF. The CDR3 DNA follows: TGTGCCAGCAGCCTTGGGGCGGTAAACTATGGCTACACCTTC.

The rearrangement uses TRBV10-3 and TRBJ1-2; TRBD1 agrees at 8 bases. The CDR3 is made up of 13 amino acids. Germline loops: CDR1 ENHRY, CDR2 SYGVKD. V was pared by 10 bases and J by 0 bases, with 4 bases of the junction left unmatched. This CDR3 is CATQGAANYGYTF. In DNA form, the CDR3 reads TGTGCCACCCAGGGGGCAGCTAACTATGGCTACACCTTC.

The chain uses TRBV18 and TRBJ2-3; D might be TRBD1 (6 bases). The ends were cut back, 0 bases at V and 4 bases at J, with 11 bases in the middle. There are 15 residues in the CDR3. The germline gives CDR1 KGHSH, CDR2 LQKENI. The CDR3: CASSPPPRGPDTQYF. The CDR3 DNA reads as TGTGCCAGCTCACCACCCCCCAGGGGACCAGATACGCAGTATTTT.

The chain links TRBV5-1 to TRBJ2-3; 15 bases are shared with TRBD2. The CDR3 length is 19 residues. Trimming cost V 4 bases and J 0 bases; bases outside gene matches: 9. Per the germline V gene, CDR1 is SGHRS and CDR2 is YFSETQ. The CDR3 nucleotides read TGCGCCAGCAGCCAGGGACTAGCGGGGGGATTGACTAGCACAGATACGCAGTATTTT. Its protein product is CASSQGLAGGLTSTDTQYF.

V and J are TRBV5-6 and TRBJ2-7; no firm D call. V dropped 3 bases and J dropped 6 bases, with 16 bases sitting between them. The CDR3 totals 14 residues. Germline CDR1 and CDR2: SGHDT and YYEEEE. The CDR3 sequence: CASSSLGAGSEQYF. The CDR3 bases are TGTGCCAGCAGCTCCTTGGGTGCAGGTAGCGAGCAGTACTTC. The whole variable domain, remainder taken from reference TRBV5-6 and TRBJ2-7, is DAGVTQSPTHLIKTRGQQVTLRCSPKSGHDTVSWYQQALGQGPQFIFQYYEEEERQRGNFPDRFSGHQFPNYSSELNVNALLLGDSALYLCASSSLGAGSEQYFGPGTRLTVT.

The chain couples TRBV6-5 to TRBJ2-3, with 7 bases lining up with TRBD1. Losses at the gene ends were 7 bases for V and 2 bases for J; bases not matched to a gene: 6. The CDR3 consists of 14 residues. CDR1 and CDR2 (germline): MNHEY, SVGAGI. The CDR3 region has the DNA TGTGCCAGCACTATGACAGGGCACACAGATACGCAGTATTTT. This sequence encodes CASTMTGHTDTQYF.

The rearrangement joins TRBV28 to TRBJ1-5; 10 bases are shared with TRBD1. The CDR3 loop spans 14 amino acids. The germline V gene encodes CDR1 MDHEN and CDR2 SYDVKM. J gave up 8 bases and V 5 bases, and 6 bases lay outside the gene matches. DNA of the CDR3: TGTGCCAGCAGTCCGGGACAGGGGATTAAGCCCCAGCATTTT. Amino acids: CASSPGQGIKPQHF.

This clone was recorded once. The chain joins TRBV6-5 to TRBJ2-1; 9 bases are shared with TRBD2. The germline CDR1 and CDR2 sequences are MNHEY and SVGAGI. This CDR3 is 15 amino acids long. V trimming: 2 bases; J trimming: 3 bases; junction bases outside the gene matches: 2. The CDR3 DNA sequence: TGTGCCAGCAGTTACGGGCGGGGGGGCTACAATGAGCAGTTCTTC. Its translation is CASSYGRGGYNEQFF.

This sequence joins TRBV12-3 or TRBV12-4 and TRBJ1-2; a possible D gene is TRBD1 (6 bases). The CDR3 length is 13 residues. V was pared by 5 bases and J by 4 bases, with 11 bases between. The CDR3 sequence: CASSTGSGYGYTF. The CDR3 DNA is TGTGCCAGCAGTACAGGGAGCGGCTATGGCTACACCTTC.

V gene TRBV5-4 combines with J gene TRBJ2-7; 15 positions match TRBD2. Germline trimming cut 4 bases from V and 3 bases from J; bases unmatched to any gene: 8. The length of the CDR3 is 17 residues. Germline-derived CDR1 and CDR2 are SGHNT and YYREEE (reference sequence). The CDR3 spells CASSPGLAGGGVYEQYF. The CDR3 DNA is TGTGCCAGCAGCCCGGGACTAGCGGGGGGCGGTGTCTACGAGCAGTACTTC.